The 26 T cell receptor beta chains below all came from one sample that was sequenced in a study of Ad26.COV2.S vaccination and SARS-CoV-2 variants. Method: immunoSEQ multiplex PCR; TCRdb's copy keeps in-frame clones and lacks some. The sample yields roughly 400,000 clones, around 91% seen once. Treatment indicated: about 20 received Ad26.COV2.S at low or high dose, single or two shots; several received placebo; per-sample allocation not given. Day 63 following the first vaccine or placebo injection was when the samples were taken. Source: peripheral blood, taken in a trial of Ad26.COV2.S vaccine versus placebo. The receptors were gathered from a person between 18 and 65 years old who received the Ad26.COV2.S COVID-19 vaccine or a placebo.

The chain couples TRBV27 to TRBJ1-6; D is possibly TRBD1 (5 bases). The CDR3 runs to 17 residues. Germline V gene data show CDR1 as MNHEY and CDR2 as SMNVEV (reference sequence). V was clipped by 0 bases and J by 6 bases, with 15 bases between them. The CDR3, as DNA: TGTGCCAGCAGTTTATCGGCCTTGCAGGGCGCTAATTCACCCCTCCACTTT. This sequence encodes CASSLSALQGANSPLHF.

The chain carries TRBV30 and TRBJ1-1; D remains unclear. This CDR3 region has 12 residues. V dropped 6 bases and J dropped 1 base, with 9 bases sitting between them. Germline CDR1 GTSNPN, CDR2 SVGIG (reference sequence). CDR3 loop: CACSPWNTEAFF. The CDR3 coding sequence is TGTGCCTGTTCCCCTTGGAACACTGAAGCTTTCTTT.

J is TRBJ2-1 and V is TRBV7-3; D perhaps matches TRBD2 (6 bases). The CDR3 contains 16 residues. Germline values: CDR1 SGHTA, CDR2 FQGTGA. Trimming stripped 0 bases from V and 0 bases from J, with 9 bases between. This CDR3 is CASSLTVAASYNEQFF. The CDR3 nucleotides are TGTGCCAGCAGCTTAACGGTAGCGGCCTCCTACAATGAGCAGTTCTTC. Full variable domain (missing parts from reference TRBV7-3 and TRBJ2-1): GAGVSQTPSNKVTEKGKYVELRCDPISGHTALYWYRQSLGQGPEFLIYFQGTGAADDSGLPNDRFFAVRPEGSVSTLKIQRTERGDSAVYLCASSLTVAASYNEQFFGPGTRLTVL.

A few counts support this clone. This chain connects TRBV29-1 to TRBJ2-5; D perhaps matches TRBD1 (6 bases). Germline loops: CDR1 SQVTM, CDR2 ANQGSEA. Deletions cut 6 bases from V and 5 bases from J, with 10 bases between. This CDR3 has 11 amino acids. Written as DNA, the CDR3 is TGCAGCGTAAGACAGGTCGAGACCCAGTACTTC. Its protein is CSVRQVETQYF.

CDR3: CASRGGESSYNSPLHF. CDR3 nucleotides: TGTGCCAGCAGGGGTGGGGAAAGCTCCTATAATTCACCCCTCCACTTT. V is TRBV28 and J is TRBJ1-6, with D unresolved. Trimming left V 6 bases short and J 0 bases short, with 12 bases between. This CDR3 region has 16 residues. Germline loops: CDR1 MDHEN, CDR2 SYDVKM.

The chain recombines TRBV29-1 with TRBJ2-2, with D possibly TRBD1 on 5 matching bases. V lost 7 bases and J 0 bases, leaving 12 bases between the germline ends. Germline V gene lookup returns CDR1 SQVTM and CDR2 ANQGSEA. CDR3 length equals 14 residues. This chain's CDR3 is CSAAPGTNTGELFF. Written as DNA, the CDR3 is TGCAGCGCCGCCCCAGGGACGAACACCGGGGAGCTGTTTTTT.

The genes are TRBV4-1 and TRBJ1-5, with D maybe TRBD1 (6 bases). V was cut by 3 bases and J by 6 bases, with 18 bases left in between. This CDR3 is 16 amino acids long. Per the germline V gene, CDR1 is MGHRA and CDR2 is YSYEKL. The CDR3 protein is CASSQPREGGGQPQHF. The CDR3 DNA is TGCGCCAGCAGCCAGCCTCGGGAAGGGGGGGGTCAGCCCCAGCATTTT.

The chain recombines TRBV19 with TRBJ2-1, with 9 positions matching TRBD2. The CDR3 is 16 amino acids. Trimming at V came to 5 bases and at J to 4 bases, leaving 9 bases not matched to a gene. Germline V lookup: CDR1 LNHDA, CDR2 SQIVND (reference sequence). CDR3 loop: CASSSSGTNFYNEQFF. CDR3 in DNA: TGTGCCAGTAGTTCTAGCGGGACCAACTTTTACAATGAGCAGTTCTTC.

V and J are TRBV28 and TRBJ2-7; 10 bases fit TRBD1. The CDR3 totals 13 residues. With 6 bases clipped from V and 7 bases from J, the junction kept 6 bases outside the gene matches. CDR1 and CDR2 from the germline V gene are MDHEN and SYDVKM. The CDR3 region is CASRGTGVEEQYF. DNA of the CDR3: TGTGCCAGCAGGGGGACAGGGGTTGAAGAGCAGTACTTC.

The genes are TRBV28 and TRBJ2-2; TRBD2 aligns across 10 bases. After removal of 2 bases from V and 4 bases from J, the junction contained 4 bases not matched to a gene. From germline, CDR1 is MDHEN and CDR2 SYDVKM. The CDR3 sequence is 16 residues long. CDR3 sequence (DNA): TGTGCCAGCAGTTTACTAGCGGGAGAAATCACCGGGGAGCTGTTTTTT. It translates to CASSLLAGEITGELFF.

V and J are TRBV6-6 and TRBJ1-5; TRBD1 matches 10 bases. In germline, CDR1 is MNHNY, CDR2 SVGAGI (reference sequence). V shed 7 bases and J 3 bases; nucleotides not matched to a gene: 6. The length of the CDR3 is 15 residues. The CDR3 nucleotides read TGTGCCAGCACTAGAGACAGGGGGCACAATCAGCCCCAGCATTTT. The encoded protein is CASTRDRGHNQPQHF.

This clone appeared a single time. V usage is TRBV4-2 and J usage is TRBJ2-7; 9 positions agree with TRBD2. Trimming cost V 0 bases and J 3 bases; bases outside gene matches: 12. CDR3 size: 18 residues. Germline CDR1 LGHNA, CDR2 YNFKEQ. The CDR3 nucleotides read TGTGCCAGCAGCCAAGATACCCTAGCGGGCGGGGGGGACTACGAGCAGTACTTC. Translating gives CASSQDTLAGGGDYEQYF.

This sequence joins TRBV7-8 and TRBJ2-1; TRBD2 is a possible D gene (7 bases). The CDR3 spans 18 residues. The V end lost 4 bases, the J end lost 8 bases, and 27 bases lay between the germline ends. Per germline, CDR1 SGHVS and CDR2 FQNEAQ. CDR3 sequence: CASSSQGRLGRGSYEQFF. CDR3 bases: TGTGCCAGCAGCTCTCAGGGGCGGTTAGGACGCGGGAGTTATGAGCAGTTCTTC.

The chain employs TRBV5-8 and TRBJ2-7; D is uncertain. CDR1 is SGHTS, CDR2 YDEGEE, per germline. The V end was cut by 2 bases, the J end by 2 bases, with 17 bases between. This CDR3 spans 16 amino acids. For the CDR3, the DNA is TGTGCCAGCAGCTTTTCCCGCGGTAAACCGACCTACGAGCAGTACTTC. The encoded protein is CASSFSRGKPTYEQYF. Drawing the rest from reference TRBV5-8 and TRBJ2-7, the complete variable domain is EAGVTQSPTHLIKTRGQQATLRCSPISGHTSVYWYQQALGLGLQFLLWYDEGEERNRGNFPPRFSGRQFPNYSSELNVNALELEDSALYLCASSFSRGKPTYEQYFGPGTRLTVT.

The rearrangement links TRBV28 to TRBJ1-4, with 7 bases identical to TRBD1. CDR3 length equals 14 residues. The V and J ends lost 5 bases and 4 bases, in that order; junction bases with no gene match: 4. Germline V gene sequence: CDR1 MDHEN, CDR2 SYDVKM. CDR3 DNA sequence: TGTGCCAGCAGTGAACAGGGGTTTAATGAAAAACTGTTTTTT. Protein: CASSEQGFNEKLFF. Filled out from reference TRBV28 and TRBJ1-4, the complete variable domain reads DVKVTQSSRYLVKRTGEKVFLECVQDMDHENMFWYRQDPGLGLRLIYFSYDVKMKEKGDIPEGYSVSREKKERFSLILESASTNQTSMYLCASSEQGFNEKLFFGSGTQLSVL.

The chain uses TRBV28 and TRBJ1-6; maybe TRBD1 (5 bases). The CDR3 spans 13 residues. The ends were cut back, 5 bases at V and 5 bases at J, with 7 bases in the middle. CDR1 is MDHEN and CDR2 is SYDVKM in the germline V gene. In DNA, the CDR3 is TGTGCCAGCAGTATGACAGATAATTCACCCCTCCACTTT. Residues: CASSMTDNSPLHF.

The chain links TRBV9 to TRBJ2-1; the D gene could be TRBD1 or TRBD2 (6 bases each). The CDR3 runs 16 residues. Germline CDR1 and CDR2: SGDLS and YYNGEE. The V end lost 3 bases, the J end lost 3 bases, and 16 bases lay between the germline ends. This chain's CDR3 is CASSAPSGANYNEQFF. The CDR3 DNA is TGTGCCAGCAGCGCACCGTCGGGGGCGAACTACAATGAGCAGTTCTTC.

The V gene is TRBV7-9, the J gene TRBJ1-4; unclear D gene. This CDR3 contains 16 residues. Trimming took off 7 bases at V and 4 bases at J, with 19 bases between the two ends. Germline values: CDR1 SEHNR, CDR2 FQNEAQ (reference sequence). The CDR3 region is CASTRRVWGDNEKLFF. DNA of the CDR3: TGTGCCAGCACCAGGAGGGTTTGGGGAGATAATGAAAAACTGTTTTTT.

This clone appeared a single time. This chain links TRBV5-4 with TRBJ2-5; D is possibly TRBD1 (5 bases). This CDR3 is 12 amino acids long. V was cut by 10 bases and J by 5 bases, with 15 bases left in between. CDR1 is SGHNT, CDR2 YYREEE, per germline (reference sequence). The CDR3 loop reads CALNVGQETQYF. CDR3 bases: TGTGCCCTAAATGTGGGGCAGGAGACCCAGTACTTC. The full variable domain, its missing parts supplied by reference TRBV5-4 and TRBJ2-5, is ETGVTQSPTHLIKTRGQQVTLRCSSQSGHNTVSWYQQALGQGPQFIFQYYREEENGRGNFPPRFSGLQFPNYSSELNVNALELDDSALYLCALNVGQETQYFGPGTRLLVL.

The chain uses TRBV28 and TRBJ2-7, with a weak D call TRBD2 (5 bases). Germline values: CDR1 MDHEN, CDR2 SYDVKM. The CDR3 spans 15 residues. The ends were cut back, 3 bases at V and 1 base at J, with 13 bases in the middle. The CDR3 DNA follows: TGTGCCAGCAGTTTCTCTGACGGAGGTTCCTACGAGCAGTACTTC. Translating it yields CASSFSDGGSYEQYF.

The chain recombines TRBV21-1 with TRBJ2-2; TRBD2 reflects the table's D call only, with no check against the DNA. TRBV21-1 is described as a pseudogene. The CDR3 consists of 17 residues. The CDR3, as DNA: TGTGCCAGCAGCAAAGTGCCTAGCGGGAGAAGGGCCGGGGAGCTGTTTTTT. Translating gives CASSKVPSGRRAGELFF.

The CDR3 here is CSVGGANNEQFF. In DNA form, the CDR3 reads TGCAGCGTTGGAGGCGCAAACAATGAGCAGTTCTTC. The chain has TRBV29-1 and TRBJ2-1; D gene uncertain. This CDR3 is built from 12 residues. The germline V and J ends were trimmed by 4 bases and 5 bases, with 9 bases remaining between them. Per germline, CDR1 SQVTM and CDR2 ANQGSEA.

The sample holds one count of this clone. The gene calls are TRBV7-3 and TRBJ1-4, with 9 bases identical to TRBD1. The CDR3 has 14 residues. V dropped 4 bases and J dropped 9; count of bases not matched to a gene: 6. In germline, CDR1 is SGHTA, CDR2 FQGTGA. The CDR3 DNA sequence: TGTGCCAGCAGCTCCGGACAGGGGAAGAAAAAACTGTTTTTT. Amino acid sequence: CASSSGQGKKKLFF.

The chain has TRBV5-1 and TRBJ2-3; D might be TRBD1 (5 bases). Trimming removed 0 bases at V and 0 bases at J, with 8 bases between. In germline, CDR1 is SGHRS, CDR2 YFSETQ. This CDR3 has 15 residues. Written as DNA, the CDR3 is TGCGCCAGCAGCTTGGCAGGGCGGAGCACAGATACGCAGTATTTT. It translates to CASSLAGRSTDTQYF.

The chain carries TRBV4-2 and TRBJ2-2, with 7 bases lining up with TRBD2. This CDR3 is 18 amino acids long. The V gene end was trimmed by 0 bases and the J gene end by 0 bases; junction bases not matched to a gene: 7. Germline values: CDR1 LGHNA, CDR2 YNFKEQ. CDR3 region: CASSQDSGAGANTGELFF. CDR3 DNA: TGTGCCAGCAGCCAAGATAGTGGGGCGGGAGCGAACACCGGGGAGCTGTTTTTT.

This chain joins TRBV27 and TRBJ2-1, with D perhaps TRBD1 (5 bases). CDR3 length equals 12 residues. Per germline, CDR1 MNHEY and CDR2 SMNVEV (reference sequence). Trimming took 2 bases from V and 14 from J, leaving 13 bases between them. The CDR3 here is CASSLNQGRKFF. Written as DNA, the CDR3 is TGTGCCAGCAGTTTAAACCAGGGTCGGAAGTTCTTC.